The 14 T cell receptor beta chains presented below share a single source sample, sequenced in a study of blood T cells in healthy people across ages. It was with a sample-barcoded 5' primer and a J-beta primer mix that a second PCR of roughly 7 to 12 cycles was run. Each CDR3 protein gets one entry after TCRdb re-called the 5' RACE reads with MiXCR. The table lists 850,000 or so distinct CDR3 sequences, about 28% of them singletons. The sequenced material came from blood. The origin of the receptors is an elderly woman in good health.

The rearrangement links TRBV4-1 to TRBJ2-2; 9 bases map to TRBD1. The CDR3 length is 16 residues. Per the germline V gene, CDR1 is MGHRA and CDR2 is YSYEKL. V was pared by 4 bases and J by 1 base, with 4 bases of the junction left unmatched. Here the CDR3 DNA reads TGCGCCAGCAGCCCCATGGGACAGGGGAACACCGGGGAGCTGTTTTTT. Translation gives CASSPMGQGNTGELFF.

CDR3 sequence (DNA): TGCGCCTGCAACCAAGATTGGTCCCAGGGCAACGAGCAGTACTTC. Amino acids: CACNQDWSQGNEQYF. The chain combines TRBV4-3 with TRBJ2-7, with D possibly TRBD1 on 5 matching bases. Germline-derived CDR1 and CDR2 are LGHNA and YSLEER. Trimming removed 11 bases from V and 5 bases from J, with 25 bases in between. This CDR3 has 15 residues.

The chain couples TRBV5-1 to TRBJ2-2; unclear D gene. The CDR3 totals 15 residues. V lost 0 bases and J 4 bases, leaving 10 bases between the germline ends. The V gene's germline CDR1 is SGHRS and CDR2 YFSETQ. CDR3 region: CASSLGSGLTGELFF. Written as DNA, the CDR3 is TGCGCCAGCAGCTTGGGGTCTGGGCTCACCGGGGAGCTGTTTTTT.

This chain links TRBV3-1 with TRBJ1-1; the D is unclear. Trimming took 5 bases from V and 4 from J, leaving 8 bases between them. The CDR3 is 12 amino acids. CDR1 LGHDT and CDR2 YNNKEL come from the germline V gene (reference sequence). The CDR3 region is CASSAEGTEAFF. DNA of the CDR3: TGTGCCAGCAGCGCTGAAGGCACTGAAGCTTTCTTT.

In its sample, this clonotype was seen a few times. A single base separates this from a much larger clone, so it may be a read error. This sequence joins TRBV5-1 and TRBJ2-1, with 8 bases fitting TRBD2. The germline V gene has CDR1 SGHRS and CDR2 YFSETQ. This CDR3 region has 17 residues. J gave up 5 bases and V 0 bases, and 10 bases lay outside the gene matches. The CDR3 sequence: CASSLELGGLDNNEQFF. The CDR3 DNA reads TGCGCCAGCAGCTTGGAATTGGGGGGACTAGACAACAATGAGCAGTTCTTC.

This clonotype was detected many times. The chain is built from TRBV12-3 or TRBV12-4 and TRBJ2-2; D unresolved. Trimming shortened V by 5 bases and J by 6 bases, and 13 bases separated the two germline ends. CDR3 size: 14 residues. The CDR3 nucleotides read TGTGCCAGCAGTCCCCCGATCCGGCCCGGGGAGCTGTTTTTT. This translates into CASSPPIRPGELFF.

Concerning this clonotype: This may be a read error, as it is one base from a much larger clone. This CDR3 reads CVSRVAGPETQYF. CDR3 nucleotides: TGTGTCAGCAGGGTGGCAGGCCCCGAGACCCAGTACTTC. This chain connects TRBV7-9 to TRBJ2-5; TRBD1 might be the D (5 bases). The CDR3 is 13 residues long. Germline V gene data show CDR1 as SEHNR and CDR2 as FQNEAQ (reference sequence).

V gene TRBV27 combines with J gene TRBJ1-5; D is uncertain. V was clipped by 4 bases and J by 9 bases, with 13 bases between them. Per germline, CDR1 MNHEY and CDR2 SMNVEV (reference sequence). CDR3 size: 13 residues. CDR3 sequence (DNA): TGTGCCAGCAGTTCCCCCCCCGGCGGGCCCCAGCATTTT. Its translation is CASSSPPGGPQHF.

This clonotype was observed a handful of times. V usage is TRBV5-1 and J usage is TRBJ2-3; the D call may be TRBD1 or TRBD2 (5 bases each). This CDR3 has 17 amino acids. CDR1 is SGHRS and CDR2 is YFSETQ in the germline V gene. V was shortened by 3 bases and J by 0 bases, with 17 bases between the two germline ends. The CDR3 region has the DNA TGCGCCAGCAGCTGGGGGACCGCCGGTCCTAGCACAGATACGCAGTATTTT. Translated, it gives CASSWGTAGPSTDTQYF.

This chain links TRBV7-2 with TRBJ1-5; D is perhaps TRBD1 (5 bases). Trimming pared 0 bases from V and 5 bases from J, leaving 8 bases between. CDR1 is SGHTA and CDR2 is FQGNSA in the germline V gene. The CDR3 length is 14 residues. The CDR3 DNA follows: TGTGCCAGCAGCTTAGCGCCGGGGGATCAGCCCCAGCATTTT. As protein: CASSLAPGDQPQHF.

This clonotype was seen just once. A clone one base away is much larger, so this may be a read error. V gene TRBV20-1 combines with J gene TRBJ2-5, with a weak D call TRBD2 (7 bases). This CDR3 comprises 13 residues. Per germline, CDR1 DFQATT and CDR2 SNEGSKA (reference sequence). CDR3 in amino acids: CSASDGGQETQHF. CDR3 nucleotide sequence: TGCAGTGCTAGCGACGGGGGGCAAGAGACCCAGCACTTC.

This clonotype was observed many times. The gene calls are TRBV20-1 and TRBJ2-7, with D maybe TRBD2 (6 bases). The germline gives CDR1 DFQATT, CDR2 SNEGSKA (reference sequence). The CDR3 is 14 residues long. Trimming took 1 base from V and 0 from J, leaving 10 bases between them. The CDR3 loop reads CSARARESSYEQYF. CDR3 coding DNA: TGCAGTGCTAGAGCACGGGAGAGCTCCTACGAGCAGTACTTC.

This clonotype was seen at least ten times. The chain is built from TRBV20-1 and TRBJ2-1; the D gene is possibly TRBD2 (7 bases). Per the germline V gene, CDR1 is DFQATT and CDR2 is SNEGSKA (reference sequence). Trimming removed 5 bases at V and 1 base at J, with 15 bases between. CDR3 length equals 15 residues. In nucleotides, the CDR3 is TGCAGTGCTGGGAGGGGGGGCCGGTCCTACAATGAGCAGTTCTTC. It encodes CSAGRGGRSYNEQFF.

This clonotype has more than one count but fewer than ten. The J gene is TRBJ2-5, the V gene TRBV24-1, with TRBD1 as a possible D gene (5 bases). The length of the CDR3 is 10 residues. In germline, CDR1 is KGHDR, CDR2 SFDVKD. Trimming stripped 9 bases from V and 7 bases from J, with 8 bases between. The CDR3 protein is CATPGATQYF. CDR3 coding DNA: TGTGCCACCCCTGGGGCGACCCAGTACTTC.